A selection of T cell receptor beta chains follows, all from one sample in a study of shared clonotypes between healthy human individuals. Measured with immunoSEQ multiplex PCR; TCRdb has only the in-frame clones, and not every one. The sample shows over 1.4 million clones, around 97% of them seen only once. What was sequenced was naive CD4+ T cells sorted from blood. Receptor source: a man aged 30-40 years in good health. Both conserved end residues are part of each CDR3. The order of the fields is J gene, V gene, clone size, D gene, CDR3 protein, CDR3 DNA. A D gene is named only where the DNA matches it firmly. Clone sizes are given selectively: once, few, many, or a class where the clone is expanded.

j_call: TRBJ1-2; v_call: TRBV4-3; clone_size: .; d_call: .; cdr3_aa: CASSQEPNYGYTF; cdr3_nt: TGCGCCAGCAGCCAAGAACCCAACTATGGCTACACCTTC
j_call: TRBJ1-2; v_call: TRBV12-5; clone_size: .; d_call: TRBD1; cdr3_aa: CASGFEKQGANVNYGYTF; cdr3_nt: TGTGCTAGTGGTTTCGAAAAACAGGGGGCGAATGTTAACTATGGCTACACCTTC
j_call: TRBJ1-1; v_call: TRBV18; clone_size: .; d_call: .; cdr3_aa: CASSPQGLVNTEAFF; cdr3_nt: TGTGCCAGCTCACCCCAGGGGCTCGTGAACACTGAAGCTTTCTTT
j_call: TRBJ2-5; v_call: TRBV11-2; clone_size: once; d_call: TRBD2; cdr3_aa: CASSLSGRETQYF; cdr3_nt: TGTGCCAGCAGCTTGAGCGGGAGGGAGACCCAGTACTTC
j_call: TRBJ2-1; v_call: TRBV7-6; clone_size: .; d_call: .; cdr3_aa: CASSLHGGSGQFF; cdr3_nt: TGTGCCAGCAGCTTACATGGGGGATCGGGGCAGTTCTTC
j_call: TRBJ1-5; v_call: TRBV27; clone_size: .; d_call: .; cdr3_aa: CASRWGINQPQHF; cdr3_nt: TGTGCCAGCAGATGGGGTATCAATCAGCCCCAGCATTTT
j_call: TRBJ1-5; v_call: TRBV27; clone_size: .; d_call: .; cdr3_aa: CASSLWGGRGSNQPQHF; cdr3_nt: TGTGCCAGCAGTTTATGGGGAGGCAGGGGCAGCAATCAGCCCCAGCATTTT
j_call: TRBJ2-1; v_call: TRBV28; clone_size: .; d_call: TRBD2; cdr3_aa: CASSSTNLGLAGVNEQFF; cdr3_nt: TGTGCCAGCAGTTCTACAAACTTGGGACTAGCGGGAGTCAATGAGCAGTTCTTC
j_call: TRBJ1-2; v_call: TRBV7-2; clone_size: .; d_call: .; cdr3_aa: CASSLPGSYGYTF; cdr3_nt: TGTGCCAGCAGCTTACCCGGAAGCTATGGCTACACCTTC
j_call: TRBJ1-1; v_call: TRBV7-9; clone_size: .; d_call: .; cdr3_aa: CASSLEGVNTEAFF; cdr3_nt: TGTGCCAGCAGCTTAGAAGGCGTTAACACTGAAGCTTTCTTT
j_call: TRBJ2-5; v_call: TRBV2; clone_size: .; d_call: .; cdr3_aa: CASGKRGYQETQYF; cdr3_nt: TGTGCCAGCGGCAAGAGGGGGTACCAAGAGACCCAGTACTTC
j_call: TRBJ2-1; v_call: TRBV7-2; clone_size: .; d_call: TRBD2; cdr3_aa: CASSLGTRYNEQFF; cdr3_nt: TGTGCCAGCAGCTTAGGGACTAGGTACAATGAGCAGTTCTTC
j_call: TRBJ2-5; v_call: TRBV11-2; clone_size: .; d_call: TRBD1; cdr3_aa: CASSRGLQETQYF; cdr3_nt: TGTGCCAGCAGCAGGGGGCTCCAAGAGACCCAGTACTTC
j_call: TRBJ2-5; v_call: TRBV5-4; clone_size: .; d_call: .; cdr3_aa: CASSLGSGPKTQYF; cdr3_nt: TGTGCCAGCAGCTTGGGTTCCGGGCCCAAGACCCAGTACTTC
j_call: TRBJ2-1; v_call: TRBV29-1; clone_size: .; d_call: TRBD2; cdr3_aa: CSVEDPRGLAGGRRFF; cdr3_nt: TGCAGCGTTGAAGACCCCCGGGGACTAGCGGGAGGAAGGAGGTTCTTC
j_call: TRBJ2-1; v_call: TRBV18; clone_size: .; d_call: .; cdr3_aa: CASSPQVSYNEQFF; cdr3_nt: TGTGCCAGCTCACCACAGGTTTCCTACAATGAGCAGTTCTTC
j_call: TRBJ2-3; v_call: TRBV5-1; clone_size: .; d_call: .; cdr3_aa: CANRRGPHTDTQYF; cdr3_nt: TGCGCCAACAGGCGGGGCCCCCACACAGATACGCAGTATTTT
j_call: TRBJ2-1; v_call: TRBV5-6; clone_size: .; d_call: .; cdr3_aa: CASSRNHNSYNEQFF; cdr3_nt: TGTGCCAGCAGCCGCAACCATAACTCCTACAATGAGCAGTTCTTC